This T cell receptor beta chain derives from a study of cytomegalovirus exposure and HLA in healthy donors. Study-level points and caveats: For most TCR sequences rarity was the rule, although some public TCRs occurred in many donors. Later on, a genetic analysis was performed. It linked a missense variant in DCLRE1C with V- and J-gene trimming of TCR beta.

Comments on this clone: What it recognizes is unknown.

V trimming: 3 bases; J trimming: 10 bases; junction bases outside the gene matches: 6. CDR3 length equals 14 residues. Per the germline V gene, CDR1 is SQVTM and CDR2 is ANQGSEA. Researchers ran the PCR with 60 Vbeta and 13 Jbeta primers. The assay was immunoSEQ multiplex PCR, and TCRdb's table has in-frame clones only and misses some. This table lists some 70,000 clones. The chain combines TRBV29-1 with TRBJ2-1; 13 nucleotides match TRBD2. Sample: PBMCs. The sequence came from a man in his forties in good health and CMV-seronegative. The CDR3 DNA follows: TGCAGCGTTGAGGAGGGACTAGCGGGGTACGAGCAGTTCTTC. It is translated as CSVEEGLAGYEQFF.